This entry describes one T cell receptor (beta chain). This sample was included in a study of blood T cell repertoires in COVID-19. The V gene end was trimmed by 5 bases and the J gene end by 7 bases; junction bases not matched to a gene: 16. The CDR3 is 16 residues long. The germline gives CDR1 MNHEY, CDR2 SMNVEV (reference sequence). Method: immunoSEQ multiplex PCR; TCRdb's copy keeps in-frame clones and lacks some. The repertoire holds tens of thousands of clones, 86% seen once, with about 5% in the top ten. The sample consisted of peripheral blood. This TCR was sampled from a man aged 40-50 years with active COVID-19. This chain uses TRBV27 with TRBJ1-2, with TRBD1 matching over 7 bases. The CDR3 DNA reads TGTGCCAGCAGTCCTCTCCTCACTCGACAGGGATCTGGCTACACCTTC. The encoded protein is CASSPLLTRQGSGYTF.